These 9 T cell receptor beta chains were all obtained from the same sample, sequenced in a study of breast tumors, draining lymph nodes, adjacent tissues. TCRdb recomputed calls from the multiplex PCR reads with MiXCR, one row per CDR3 protein. The sample includes more than 20,000 distinct CDR3 sequences, approximately 51% of them seen just once. The sample taken for sequencing was breast tumor tissue. The receptor source for this set is a female donor with breast cancer. Some clones in this sample may be carry-over from other donors' samples.

Concerning this clonotype itself: A much larger clone is a single base away; this may be a read error. The chain is built from TRBV19 and TRBJ2-4; possibly TRBD1 or TRBD2 for D (6 bases each). CDR1 and CDR2 from the germline V gene are LNHDA and SQIVND (reference sequence). The V and J ends lost 6 bases and 3 bases respectively, with 18 bases between them. CDR3 length: 16 amino acids. The CDR3 DNA reads as TGTGCCAGTAGGACCCTCGGTGGAGGGGGCAAAAACATTCAGTACTTC. Its translation: CASRTLGGGGKNIQYF.

V is TRBV5-1 and J is TRBJ2-3, with TRBD2 matching over 11 bases. V dropped 7 bases and J dropped 2; count of bases not matched to a gene: 6. Germline-derived CDR1 and CDR2 are SGHRS and YFSETQ. This CDR3 spans 15 amino acids. The CDR3 DNA follows: TGCGCCAGCCCCCTAGCGGGGGGAGCCACAGATACGCAGTATTTT. Protein product: CASPLAGGATDTQYF.

The chain employs TRBV19 and TRBJ1-6; D is possibly TRBD1 (6 bases). CDR3 length: 12 residues. Germline V CDR1 and CDR2: LNHDA, SQIVND (reference sequence). Trimming removed 6 bases at V and 9 bases at J, with 9 bases between. The CDR3 sequence is CASSLGGSPLHF. In nucleotides, the CDR3 is TGTGCCAGTAGCCTAGGGGGTTCACCCCTCCACTTT.

This clonotype has a handful of counts. V and J are TRBV10-3 and TRBJ1-3; D gene uncertain. The CDR3 contains 12 residues. The ends were cut back, 0 bases at V and 4 bases at J, with 1 base in the middle. CDR1 is ENHRY, CDR2 SYGVKD, per germline. As DNA, the CDR3 is TGTGCCATCAGTGAGTCCGGAAACACCATATATTTT. Translating gives CAISESGNTIYF.

This clonotype ranks as medium-sized. The CDR3 bases are TGCAGTGCTAGGCCGGGACTGGACGAGCAGTACTTC. Encoded protein: CSARPGLDEQYF. The J gene is TRBJ2-7, the V gene TRBV20-1; weak D call: TRBD2 (6 bases). The germline V gene has CDR1 DFQATT and CDR2 SNEGSKA (reference sequence). The CDR3 spans 12 residues. V was shortened by 3 bases and J by 5 bases, with 11 bases between the two germline ends.

Comment on this clonotype: At one end the junction does not follow the germline gene, possibly because of a read error. This chain connects TRBV6-6 to TRBJ1-2; 10 bases agree with TRBD1. The CDR3 contains 13 residues. The germline gives CDR1 MNHNY, CDR2 SVGAGI (reference sequence). DNA for the CDR3: TGTACCAGCAGACACCGGGACAGGGGTGGCTACACCTTC. Protein product: CTSRHRDRGGYTF.

Remarks on this clonotype: One end of the junction is discordant with germline, which a read error may explain. The V call is TRBV14, the J call TRBJ2-2; 7 positions match TRBD2. Germline assignment: CDR1 SGHDN and CDR2 FVKESK. The CDR3 runs 17 residues. CDR3: CASSPPNSISYRGELSF. The CDR3 DNA sequence: TGTGCCAGCAGCCCGCCAAATAGCATATCGTACCGGGGGGAGCTGTCTTTT.

This clonotype was seen ten or more times. The rearrangement uses TRBV11-3 and TRBJ2-1; 7 positions agree with TRBD2. The CDR3 consists of 15 residues. The ends lost 6 bases at V and 4 bases at J; junction bases unmatched: 9. Germline V gene sequence: CDR1 SGHNT, CDR2 YENEEA. The chain's CDR3 is CASRHTSERYNEQFF. The CDR3, as DNA: TGTGCCAGCAGGCATACTAGCGAACGATACAATGAGCAGTTCTTC. The variable domain in full, completed from reference TRBV11-3 and TRBJ2-1, reads EAGVVQSPRYKIIEKKQPVAFWCNPISGHNTLYWYLQNLGQGPELLIRYENEEAVDDSQLPKDRFSAERLKGVDSTLKIQPAELGDSAVYLCASRHTSERYNEQFFGPGTRLTVL.

By frequency in the sample, this clonotype is large. This chain links TRBV24-1 with TRBJ2-3, with TRBD2 matching 10 bases. Germline CDR1 reads KGHDR; CDR2 reads SFDVKD. V trimming: 4 bases; J trimming: 3 bases; junction bases outside the gene matches: 9. CDR3 length equals 17 residues. CDR3 DNA: TGTGCCACCAGTGACTACCTAGCGGGAGATGGGACAGATACGCAGTATTTT. This gives the protein CATSDYLAGDGTDTQYF.